Listed here are 2 T cell receptor beta chains from one sample, sequenced in a study of blood T cell repertoires in COVID-19. Produced via immunoSEQ multiplex PCR; TCRdb's table is partial and in-frame only. In the table there are 70,000 to 95,000 clones, 80% to 95% of which are singletons. The sample comprised peripheral blood. The receptors come from a woman between 50 and 59 years old in a cohort sampled during active COVID-19.

The chain is built from TRBV19 and TRBJ2-7; D might be TRBD1 (6 bases). Trimming cost V 6 bases and J 0 bases, with 12 bases left between them. CDR3 length equals 14 residues. CDR1 LNHDA and CDR2 SQIVND come from the germline V gene (reference sequence). CDR3 nucleotide sequence: TGTGCCAGTAGCCTGCAGGGGATCTCCTACGAGCAGTACTTC. As protein: CASSLQGISYEQYF.

V is TRBV19 and J is TRBJ2-2; 11 nucleotides line up with TRBD1. V gave up 6 bases and J gave up 7 bases; unmatched junction bases: 10. The CDR3 is 16 amino acids. Per the germline V gene, CDR1 is LNHDA and CDR2 is SQIVND (reference sequence). The CDR3 DNA reads TGTGCCAGTAGGACGGACAGGGGGCTTTCGAGCGGGGAGCTGTTTTTT. Protein product: CASRTDRGLSSGELFF.